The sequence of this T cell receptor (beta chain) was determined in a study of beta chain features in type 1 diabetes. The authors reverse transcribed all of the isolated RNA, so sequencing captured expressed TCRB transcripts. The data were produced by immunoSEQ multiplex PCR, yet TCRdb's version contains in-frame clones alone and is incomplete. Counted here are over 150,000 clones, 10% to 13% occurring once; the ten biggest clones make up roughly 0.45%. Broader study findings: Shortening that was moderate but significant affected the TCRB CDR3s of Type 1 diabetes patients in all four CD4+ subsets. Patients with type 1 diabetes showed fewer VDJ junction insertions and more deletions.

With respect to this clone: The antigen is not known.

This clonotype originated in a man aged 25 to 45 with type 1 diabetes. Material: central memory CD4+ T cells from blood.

DNA for the CDR3: TGTGCCAGCAGCTCCACCGGGACTAGAGAATTGGAGCAGTACTTC. It encodes CASSSTGTRELEQYF. The chain employs TRBV7-2 and TRBJ2-7; 8 bases match TRBD2. V dropped 4 bases and J dropped 7; count of bases not matched to a gene: 12. Germline CDR1 reads SGHTA; CDR2 reads FQGNSA. This CDR3 region has 15 residues.